The 9 T cell receptor beta chains listed next were all sequenced from one sample in a study of T cell responses to AZD1222 COVID-19 vaccine. Using immunoSEQ multiplex PCR, the repertoire was profiled, and TCRdb retains in-frame clones only, with some absent. This table has around 150,000 clones, about 92% appearing once. The specimen was peripheral blood, collected 28 days after the second AZD1222 dose. The receptors come from an adult who received the AZD1222 COVID-19 vaccine.

This chain uses TRBV19 with TRBJ1-2; possibly TRBD1 for D (6 bases). The length of the CDR3 is 12 residues. Germline values: CDR1 LNHDA, CDR2 SQIVND (reference sequence). The V gene lost 6 bases and the J gene lost 4 bases, with 9 bases spanning the gap. CDR3 region: CASRDSLYGYTF. CDR3 DNA sequence: TGTGCCAGTAGGGACAGTCTCTATGGCTACACCTTC.

The chain recombines TRBV5-1 with TRBJ2-3; 7 nucleotides match TRBD1. The CDR3 contains 15 residues. Trimming at V came to 4 bases and at J to 0 bases, leaving 5 bases not matched to a gene. From germline, CDR1 is SGHRS and CDR2 YFSETQ. Here the CDR3 DNA reads TGCGCCAGCAGCCTACCGACAGGGAGCACAGATACGCAGTATTTT. This sequence encodes CASSLPTGSTDTQYF.

The V gene is TRBV29-1, the J gene TRBJ1-6; the D gene is possibly TRBD1 (5 bases). Trimming took 6 bases from V and 5 from J, leaving 14 bases between them. CDR1 and CDR2 (germline): SQVTM, ANQGSEA. There are 14 residues in the CDR3. The CDR3 region is CSVKRGPNNSPLHF. CDR3 bases: TGCAGCGTGAAGCGGGGACCGAATAATTCACCCCTCCACTTT.

The chain carries TRBV28 and TRBJ1-5; TRBD1 agrees at 9 bases. Per germline, CDR1 MDHEN and CDR2 SYDVKM. V was clipped by 6 bases and J by 3 bases; unmatched bases: 6. CDR3 length: 15 amino acids. CDR3 loop: CASSLQGALNQPQHF. The DNA of the CDR3 is TGTGCCAGCAGCCTACAGGGGGCCCTCAATCAGCCCCAGCATTTT.

The J gene is TRBJ1-6, the V gene TRBV10-1; 9 bases line up with TRBD1. V shed 2 bases, J shed 7 bases, and the junction held 3 bases outside the gene matches. Germline V gives CDR1 WNHNN, CDR2 SYGVQD (reference sequence). This CDR3 is 15 amino acids long. The CDR3 DNA reads as TGCGCCAGCAGTGAGGGAGGACAGGGGAATTCACCCCTCCACTTT. Protein: CASSEGGQGNSPLHF.

The rearrangement links TRBV20-1 to TRBJ2-1; D may match TRBD1 or TRBD2 (5 bases each). The CDR3 contains 11 residues. V lost 6 bases and J lost 10, with 13 bases in between. Germline V gene lookup returns CDR1 DFQATT and CDR2 SNEGSKA (reference sequence). In DNA form, the CDR3 reads TGCAGTGCCTACAGGTCGGGGGAGCAGTTCTTC. Residues: CSAYRSGEQFF.

This rearrangement joins TRBV5-6 to TRBJ2-7, with 12 nucleotides matching TRBD2. Unmatched junction bases numbered 7, after V lost 2 bases and J lost 4 bases. The CDR3 contains 16 residues. Germline assignment: CDR1 SGHDT and CDR2 YYEEEE. The CDR3 nucleotides are TGTGCCAGCAGCTTATCGGTCGGGACTAGCGGGTACGAGCAGTACTTC. Amino acid sequence: CASSLSVGTSGYEQYF.

V usage is TRBV5-1 and J usage is TRBJ1-2, with D uncertain. Germline V gene data show CDR1 as SGHRS and CDR2 as YFSETQ. The CDR3 is made up of 15 amino acids. Trimming left V 0 bases short and J 0 bases short, with 9 bases between. DNA of the CDR3: TGCGCCAGCAGCTTGGAAGGTAACTCTAACTATGGCTACACCTTC. Protein sequence: CASSLEGNSNYGYTF.

The J gene is TRBJ2-7, the V gene TRBV7-9, with D uncertain. CDR3 size: 13 residues. The V and J ends lost 3 bases and 3 bases respectively, with 9 bases between them. Germline loops: CDR1 SEHNR, CDR2 FQNEAQ (reference sequence). Written as DNA, the CDR3 is TGTGCCAGCAGCTTCGCAGGCAGCTACGAGCAGTACTTC. This gives the protein CASSFAGSYEQYF.